The next 6 T cell receptor beta chains were all read from a single sample in a study of blood T cell repertoires in COVID-19. Repertoires were generated with immunoSEQ multiplex PCR, while TCRdb's copy carries only in-frame clones and drops some. The data show fewer than 500,000 clones, with about 89% seen just once and around 4.5% held by the top ten. The sequenced sample was peripheral blood. The receptors originated from a woman aged 25 to 39 with acute or convalescent COVID-19.

The chain recombines TRBV9 with TRBJ2-5, with no clear D. The germline V gene encodes CDR1 SGDLS and CDR2 YYNGEE. V lost 0 bases and J 4 bases, leaving 7 bases between the germline ends. The CDR3 runs 13 residues. CDR3 residues: CASSVAPSETQYF. As DNA, the CDR3 is TGTGCCAGCAGCGTAGCCCCATCAGAGACCCAGTACTTC.

In nucleotides, the CDR3 is TGTGCCAGCAGCATTGACAATATCTCTGGAAACACCATATATTTT. It translates to CASSIDNISGNTIYF. The chain couples TRBV5-4 to TRBJ1-3; no firm D call. CDR1 SGHNT and CDR2 YYREEE come from the germline V gene (reference sequence). The CDR3 covers 15 residues. Between the trimmed V and J ends, which lost 4 bases and 0 bases, there was a span of 11 bases.

The chain joins TRBV5-5 to TRBJ2-2; 10 bases are shared with TRBD1. J was trimmed by 7 bases and V by 4 bases; bases with no gene match: 4. Germline CDR1 and CDR2: SGHKS and YYEKEE (reference sequence). The CDR3 length is 14 residues. CDR3 bases: TGTGCCAGCAGCCCGACAGGGGGCCACGGGGAGCTGTTTTTT. This codes for CASSPTGGHGELFF.

The chain is built from TRBV18 and TRBJ2-7, with 9 bases matching TRBD1. Germline V CDR1 and CDR2: KGHSH, LQKENI. The V segment lost 6 bases and the J segment 3 bases; nucleotides outside the gene matches: 9. There are 15 residues in the CDR3. In nucleotides, the CDR3 is TGTGCCAGCTCTCTCGGGACAGGGCTCTACTACGAGCAGTACTTC. Protein: CASSLGTGLYYEQYF.

The J gene is TRBJ2-1, the V gene TRBV10-3, with 7 bases aligning to TRBD1. The CDR3 length is 16 residues. The germline V gene encodes CDR1 ENHRY and CDR2 SYGVKD. Germline trimming cut 0 bases from V and 4 bases from J; bases unmatched to any gene: 6. The CDR3 region is CAISESGQAPYNEQFF. The CDR3, as DNA: TGTGCCATCAGTGAGTCTGGACAGGCACCATACAATGAGCAGTTCTTC.

The chain uses TRBV3-1 (or the pseudogene TRBV3-2) and TRBJ2-3, with a tentative D call TRBD1 (5 bases). Trimming removed 3 bases at V and 0 bases at J, with 16 bases between. CDR3 size: 17 residues. CDR1 is LGHDT and CDR2 is YNNKEL in the germline V gene (reference sequence). CDR3 in amino acids: CASSQKQALLSTDTQYF. In nucleotides, the CDR3 is TGTGCCAGCAGCCAGAAACAGGCTCTGCTTAGCACAGATACGCAGTATTTT.